The text below deals with one T cell receptor (beta chain). The antigen remains undetermined. Using immunoSEQ multiplex PCR, the repertoire was profiled, and TCRdb retains in-frame clones only, with some absent. The repertoire includes 110,000 or so clones, roughly 90% of them detected once, and about 13% sits in the top ten. The data derive from a study of T cell responses to AZD1222 COVID-19 vaccine. Broader study findings: In a largely white British group with more females than males, clonal diversity was possibly underestimated. Every sample of the repertoires postdated the peak T cell response. Unmutated regions of variants are reportedly targeted by nearly half of spike-specific TCRs.

CDR1 and CDR2 from the germline V gene are LGHNA and YSLEER. J was trimmed by 6 bases and V by 4 bases; bases with no gene match: 6. The CDR3 loop spans 14 amino acids. The source is an adult in good health. V and J are TRBV4-3 and TRBJ1-1; 9 nucleotides match TRBD1. This specimen was peripheral blood, taken on day 0 of MenACWY control vaccination. The CDR3 loop reads CASSLTGGKAEAFF. The CDR3 nucleotides read TGCGCCAGCAGCCTGACAGGGGGGAAGGCTGAAGCTTTCTTT.